This paragraph covers one T cell receptor (beta chain) sequence. Its antigen is not known. Treatment here: about 20 received Ad26.COV2.S at low or high dose, single or two shots; about five received placebo; per-sample allocation not given. Collection of samples fell on day 63 after the first vaccine or placebo injection. The sample belongs to a study of Ad26.COV2.S vaccination and SARS-CoV-2 variants. Study-level points and caveats: Vaccinated and placebo-treated recipients had similar non-spike TCR breadth.

Assay used: immunoSEQ multiplex PCR; TCRdb lists only in-frame clones, some missing. The table includes 400,000 to 500,000 clones, 88% detected once. V lost 1 base and J 2 bases, leaving 10 bases between the germline ends. The CDR3 contains 15 residues. Per germline, CDR1 SGHTA and CDR2 FQGNSA. The TCR was taken from a person aged 18 to 59 who received the Ad26.COV2.S COVID-19 vaccine or a placebo. This material consisted of peripheral blood, taken in a trial of Ad26.COV2.S vaccine versus placebo. The chain is built from TRBV7-2 and TRBJ2-3; possible D gene TRBD1, 5 bases. The CDR3 DNA is TGTGCCAGCAGCTTAGAAGGGGCCTACACAGATACGCAGTATTTT. Translating gives CASSLEGAYTDTQYF.